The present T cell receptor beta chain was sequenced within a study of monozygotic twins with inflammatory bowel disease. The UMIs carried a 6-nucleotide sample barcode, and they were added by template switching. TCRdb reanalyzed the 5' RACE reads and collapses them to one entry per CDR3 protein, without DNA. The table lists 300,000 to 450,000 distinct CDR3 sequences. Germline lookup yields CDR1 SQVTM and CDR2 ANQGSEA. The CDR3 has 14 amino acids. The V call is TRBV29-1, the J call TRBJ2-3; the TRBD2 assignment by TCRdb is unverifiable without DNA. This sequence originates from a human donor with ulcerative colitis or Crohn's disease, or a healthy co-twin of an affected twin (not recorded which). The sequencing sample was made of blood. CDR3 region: CSVVTSGGRDTQYF.